A single sample is the source of the 13 T cell receptor beta chains below, sequenced in a study of PD-L1 blockade in urothelial cancer. The time point: pretreatment peripheral blood. Libraries were prepared by immunoSEQ multiplex PCR; TCRdb keeps only in-frame clonotypes and omits some of them. The top ten hold approximately 2% of the sample, which has approximately 94,000 clones, 80% to 90% seen once. The specimen comprised PBMCs, sampled around atezolizumab (anti-PD-L1) treatment. The receptors shown here come from a man aged 60-69 years with urothelial cancer.

The chain joins TRBV6-1 to TRBJ1-1; TRBD1 matches at 8 bases. Germline CDR1 MNHNS, CDR2 SASEGT. The V and J ends lost 6 bases and 0 bases, in that order; junction bases with no gene match: 6. CDR3 size: 15 residues. In nucleotides, the CDR3 is TGTGCCAGCAGCCCCAGGGGGCCCATGAACACTGAAGCTTTCTTT. This codes for CASSPRGPMNTEAFF.

The chain combines TRBV27 with TRBJ2-1; the match to TRBD2 covers 8 bases. The CDR3 spans 15 residues. The germline gives CDR1 MNHEY, CDR2 SMNVEV (reference sequence). Trimming at V came to 3 bases and at J to 7 bases, leaving 8 bases not matched to a gene. The CDR3: CASSLSGGGLNEQFF. In DNA form, the CDR3 reads TGTGCCAGCAGTTTGAGCGGGGGCGGGTTAAATGAGCAGTTCTTC.

The chain carries TRBV28 and TRBJ2-3; D call uncertain. CDR3 length: 15 amino acids. V shed 6 bases and J shed 2 bases, with 15 bases lying between them. Germline V gives CDR1 MDHEN, CDR2 SYDVKM. The CDR3 nucleotides are TGTGCCAGCAGCTTACCCCGGGTCCTCACAGATACGCAGTATTTT. This gives the protein CASSLPRVLTDTQYF.

The V and J genes are TRBV6-1 and TRBJ2-7, with D uncertain. This CDR3 comprises 14 residues. Per the germline V gene, CDR1 is MNHNS and CDR2 is SASEGT. Trimming left V 8 bases short and J 3 bases short, with 17 bases between. CDR3 in DNA: TGTGCCAGCCTCGTTTTCGGAGCCAACTACGAGCAGTACTTC. This codes for CASLVFGANYEQYF.

The rearrangement uses TRBV6-1 and TRBJ2-2; D perhaps matches TRBD2 (6 bases). The CDR3 runs 15 residues. Germline-derived CDR1 and CDR2 are MNHNS and SASEGT. V was clipped by 2 bases and J by 2 bases, with 9 bases between them. The CDR3 sequence is CASSEQGLNTGELFF. The CDR3, as DNA: TGTGCCAGCAGTGAACAGGGACTTAACACCGGGGAGCTGTTTTTT.

This clone was detected only once. The V call is TRBV5-1, the J call TRBJ1-3; tentative D call: TRBD1 (5 bases). The V end lost 8 bases, the J end lost 2 bases, and 11 bases lay between the germline ends. Germline loops: CDR1 SGHRS, CDR2 YFSETQ. The CDR3 totals 13 residues. CDR3 nucleotide sequence: TGCGCCAGTAGGGCGACAGCTGGAAACACCATATATTTT. As protein: CASRATAGNTIYF.

The chain employs TRBV5-1 and TRBJ1-4; D unresolved. Germline lookup yields CDR1 SGHRS and CDR2 YFSETQ. The CDR3 sequence is 15 residues long. V shed 2 bases and J shed 6 bases, with 14 bases lying between them. The CDR3 bases are TGCGCCAGCAGCTTACTAGCCGGCTTGGATGAAAAACTGTTTTTT. This codes for CASSLLAGLDEKLFF.

V and J are TRBV5-1 and TRBJ1-3, with 7 bases matching TRBD1. The CDR3 loop spans 14 amino acids. Germline V lookup: CDR1 SGHRS, CDR2 YFSETQ. V gave up 4 bases and J gave up 0 bases; unmatched junction bases: 1. The CDR3 sequence: CASSAGGSGNTIYF. CDR3 nucleotide sequence: TGCGCCAGCAGCGCAGGGGGCTCTGGAAACACCATATATTTT.

Only a few counts were recorded for this clone. The J gene is TRBJ2-7, the V gene TRBV7-9; 11 nucleotides match TRBD2. Germline trimming cut 5 bases from V and 1 base from J; bases unmatched to any gene: 10. The CDR3 totals 17 residues. The V gene's germline CDR1 is SEHNR and CDR2 FQNEAQ (reference sequence). CDR3 nucleotide sequence: TGTGCCAGCAGCGGGCTAGCGGGAGGTAAAATGTCCTACGAGCAGTACTTC. It specifies CASSGLAGGKMSYEQYF.

Only one count was recorded for this clone. One end of the junction is discordant with germline, which a read error may explain. The chain combines TRBV6-1 with TRBJ1-5; D is uncertain. The germline V gene has CDR1 MNHNS and CDR2 SASEGT. This CDR3 comprises 15 residues. CDR3 DNA: TGTGCCAGCAGCGAAGACCGAGGGAGCAATCAGCCCCAGCATTTT. The encoded protein is CASSEDRGSNQPQHF.

The J gene is TRBJ2-1, the V gene TRBV29-1, with 12 bases fitting TRBD1. The germline V gene has CDR1 SQVTM and CDR2 ANQGSEA. The V and J ends lost 3 bases and 8 bases, in that order; junction bases with no gene match: 5. The CDR3 contains 14 residues. The CDR3 bases are TGCAGCGTTGACGGGACAGGGGGCCTCGATGAGCAGTTCTTC. Translating it yields CSVDGTGGLDEQFF.

As DNA, the CDR3 is TGTGCCAGCAGCTTGCAGGGGGTGAATTCACCCCTCCACTTT. Translation gives CASSLQGVNSPLHF. The chain employs TRBV5-4 and TRBJ1-6; 7 bases line up with TRBD1. Unmatched junction bases numbered 2, after V lost 1 base and J lost 7 bases. Germline-derived CDR1 and CDR2 are SGHNT and YYREEE (reference sequence). The CDR3 runs to 14 residues.

The V and J genes are TRBV2 and TRBJ2-2, with 8 bases matching TRBD1. This CDR3 is 15 amino acids long. The V and J ends lost 3 bases and 4 bases, in that order; junction bases with no gene match: 4. Per germline, CDR1 SNHLY and CDR2 FYNNEI. Here the CDR3 DNA reads TGTGCCAGCAGTGACGGCAGGGGGCCCACCGGGGAGCTGTTTTTT. Encoded protein: CASSDGRGPTGELFF.